A selection of T cell receptor beta chains follows, all from one sample in a study of blood T cell repertoires in COVID-19. Sequencing used immunoSEQ multiplex PCR; TCRdb keeps in-frame clones, though not all of them. The sample holds about 130,000 clones, around 83% seen once. The specimen was peripheral blood. These receptors originate from a man aged 55 to 70 with acute or convalescent COVID-19. The CDR3 runs from the conserved cysteine through the conserved F or W.

v_call,j_call,cdr3_aa
TRBV5-1,TRBJ2-1,CASSIGTSGRPYNEQFF
TRBV11-2,TRBJ2-2,CASNRGPGQGTGELFF
TRBV5-4,TRBJ1-1,CASSLRGTGNTEAFF
TRBV27,TRBJ2-3,CASSLSGGRAAFF
TRBV6-2/TRBV6-3,TRBJ1-2,CASSEGTPLYTF
TRBV5-5,TRBJ2-7,CASTLRLASYEQYF
TRBV13,TRBJ2-3,CTSSGETDTQYF
TRBV10-3,TRBJ1-1,CAISEMETGYTEAFF
TRBV27,TRBJ2-7,CASSSRASGSGASEQYF
TRBV4-2,TRBJ2-4,CASSQESAKNIQYF
TRBV5-1,TRBJ2-2,CASRVTVTGELFF
TRBV4-1,TRBJ2-2,CASSQDSWEGGTGELFF
TRBV3-1/TRBV3-2,TRBJ2-5,CASSQGEGTQYF
TRBV7-9,TRBJ1-2,CASSLAPGTNYGYTF